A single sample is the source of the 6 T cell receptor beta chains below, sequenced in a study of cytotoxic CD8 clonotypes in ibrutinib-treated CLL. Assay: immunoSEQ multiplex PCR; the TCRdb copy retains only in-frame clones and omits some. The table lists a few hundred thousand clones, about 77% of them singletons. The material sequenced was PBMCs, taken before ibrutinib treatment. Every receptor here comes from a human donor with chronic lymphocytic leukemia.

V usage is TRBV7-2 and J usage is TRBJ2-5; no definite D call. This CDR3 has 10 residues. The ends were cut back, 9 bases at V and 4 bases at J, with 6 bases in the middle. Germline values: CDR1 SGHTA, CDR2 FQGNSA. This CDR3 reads CASGIETQYF. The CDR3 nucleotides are TGTGCCAGTGGAATAGAGACCCAGTACTTC.

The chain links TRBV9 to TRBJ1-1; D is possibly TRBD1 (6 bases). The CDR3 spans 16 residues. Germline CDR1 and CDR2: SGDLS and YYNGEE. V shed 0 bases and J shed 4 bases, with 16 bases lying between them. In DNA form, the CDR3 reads TGTGCCAGCAGCGTAGGTCTGGGACAATCGGGCACTGAAGCTTTCTTT. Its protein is CASSVGLGQSGTEAFF.

The CDR3 loop reads CASSPTTGLSYEQYF. CDR3 bases: TGCGCCAGCAGCCCGACGACAGGCCTATCCTACGAGCAGTACTTC. The J gene is TRBJ2-7, the V gene TRBV5-1; perhaps TRBD1 as D (6 bases). V was pared by 4 bases and J by 1 base, with 15 bases between. Germline V gene data show CDR1 as SGHRS and CDR2 as YFSETQ. This CDR3 is built from 15 residues.

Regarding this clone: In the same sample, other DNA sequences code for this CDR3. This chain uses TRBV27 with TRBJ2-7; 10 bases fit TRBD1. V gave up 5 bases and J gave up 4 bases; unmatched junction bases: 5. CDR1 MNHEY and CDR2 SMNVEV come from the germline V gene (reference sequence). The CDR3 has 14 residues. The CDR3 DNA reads TGTGCCAGCAGTAGGGACAGGGGACCTTACGAGCAGTACTTC. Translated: CASSRDRGPYEQYF.

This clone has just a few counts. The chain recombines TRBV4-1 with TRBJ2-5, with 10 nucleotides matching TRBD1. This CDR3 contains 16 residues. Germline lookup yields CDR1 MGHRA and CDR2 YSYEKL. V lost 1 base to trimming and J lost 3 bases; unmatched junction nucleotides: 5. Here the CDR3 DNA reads TGCGCCAGCAGCCAAGTCTGGGACAGGGGCAAAGAGACCCAGTACTTC. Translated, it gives CASSQVWDRGKETQYF.

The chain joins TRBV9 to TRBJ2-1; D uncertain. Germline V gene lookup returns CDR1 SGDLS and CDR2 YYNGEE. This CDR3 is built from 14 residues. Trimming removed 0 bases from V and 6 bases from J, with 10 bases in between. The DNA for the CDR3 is TGTGCCAGCAGCGTAGCTCCAAGTTTCAATGAGCAGTTCTTC. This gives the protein CASSVAPSFNEQFF.